This T cell receptor (beta chain) was sequenced during a study of T cell responses to AZD1222 COVID-19 vaccine. Study-level findings and limits: Unmutated variant regions reportedly attract nearly half of all spike-specific TCRs. Possibly, clonal diversity was underestimated; donors were largely white British and included more females.

Concerning this clone itself: Its antigen is undetermined.

Generated by immunoSEQ multiplex PCR, the TCRdb table keeps only in-frame clones and is missing some. In the table there are fewer than 120,000 clones, 80% to 95% of which are singletons. This CDR3 is built from 13 residues. The chain employs TRBV21-1 and TRBJ2-7; TRBD1, as called in the table, went unchecked against the DNA. TRBV21-1 is assigned pseudogene status. The sample in question was peripheral blood, obtained 28 days after the second AZD1222 dose. The receptor was isolated from an adult who received the AZD1222 COVID-19 vaccine. The CDR3 sequence is CATWDRVAYEQYF. The CDR3 nucleotides read TGTGCCACCTGGGACAGGGTGGCCTACGAGCAGTACTTC.